This TCR beta chain was sequenced for a study of shared clonotypes between healthy human individuals. Whole-study findings and limits: An expected dependence of interdonor clonotype sharing on sequencing depth was noted. Richness estimates generally favored naive over memory subsets.

Details on this clone: Its target is not known.

Clones were sequenced by immunoSEQ multiplex PCR, and TCRdb holds only the in-frame ones, with some missing. The sample has over 2 million clones; 95% are singletons. The germline V gene has CDR1 SGHAT and CDR2 FQNNGV. V was pared by 5 bases and J by 6 bases, with 13 bases between. This CDR3 has 14 residues. The material sequenced was naive CD4+ T cells sorted from blood. Specified subset: CD45RA+ positively selected. This sequence originates from a young man in good health. The chain employs TRBV11-2 and TRBJ2-2; the D gene is possibly TRBD1 (5 bases). The CDR3 DNA sequence: TGTGCCAGCAGCGCAGGGTTCGAAGCCGGGGAGCTGTTTTTT. Amino acids: CASSAGFEAGELFF.